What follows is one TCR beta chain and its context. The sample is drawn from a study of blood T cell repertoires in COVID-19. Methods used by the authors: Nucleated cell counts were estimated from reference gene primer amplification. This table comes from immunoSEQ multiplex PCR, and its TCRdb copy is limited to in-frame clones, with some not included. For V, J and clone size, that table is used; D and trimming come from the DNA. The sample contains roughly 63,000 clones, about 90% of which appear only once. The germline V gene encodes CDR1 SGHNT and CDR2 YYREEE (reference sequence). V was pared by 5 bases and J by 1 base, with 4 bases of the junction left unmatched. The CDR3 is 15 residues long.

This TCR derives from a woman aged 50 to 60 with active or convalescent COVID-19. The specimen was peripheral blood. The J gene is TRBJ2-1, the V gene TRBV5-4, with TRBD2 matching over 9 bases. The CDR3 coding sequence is TGTGCCAGCAGTCACAGCGGGAGGTCCTACAATGAGCAGTTCTTC. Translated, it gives CASSHSGRSYNEQFF. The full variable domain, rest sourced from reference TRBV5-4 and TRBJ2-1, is ETGVTQSPTHLIKTRGQQVTLRCSSQSGHNTVSWYQQALGQGPQFIFQYYREEENGRGNFPPRFSGLQFPNYSSELNVNALELDDSALYLCASSHSGRSYNEQFFGPGTRLTVL.